This T cell receptor (beta chain) was identified in a study of CD8+ T cells in alopecia areata. Study-level background: Tofacitinib administration to treated patients was oral, at 5 to 10 mg twice daily. Notes on the study in general: Sequencing of scalp samples also captures resident alphabeta T cells of normal skin.

Reverse transcription of extracted RNA yielded cDNA, which provided the sequencing template. Assay used: immunoSEQ multiplex PCR; TCRdb lists only in-frame clones, some missing. Of nearly 110,000 clones listed, 84% were seen once; the top ten hold about 24%. About this clone itself: Antigen: not known. Additional DNA sequences in this sample encode the identical CDR3.

V was clipped by 3 bases and J by 0 bases, with 2 bases between them. The CDR3 is made up of 12 amino acids. Per germline, CDR1 SEHNR and CDR2 FQNEAQ (reference sequence). Treatment denoted: oral pan-JAK inhibitor, 5-10 mg twice daily. Researchers gathered lesional scalp punch biopsies and peripheral blood from patients with alopecia areata. The authors sorted CD4+ and CD8+ T cells from PBMCs. The sequence derives from a human donor with alopecia areata. This sample comprised CD8+ T cells sorted from blood, obtained at week 24, from a patient treated with tofacitinib. The gene calls are TRBV7-9 and TRBJ1-1; D not resolved. Written as DNA, the CDR3 is TGTGCCAGCAGCTTTTTGAACACTGAAGCTTTCTTT. The encoded protein is CASSFLNTEAFF.